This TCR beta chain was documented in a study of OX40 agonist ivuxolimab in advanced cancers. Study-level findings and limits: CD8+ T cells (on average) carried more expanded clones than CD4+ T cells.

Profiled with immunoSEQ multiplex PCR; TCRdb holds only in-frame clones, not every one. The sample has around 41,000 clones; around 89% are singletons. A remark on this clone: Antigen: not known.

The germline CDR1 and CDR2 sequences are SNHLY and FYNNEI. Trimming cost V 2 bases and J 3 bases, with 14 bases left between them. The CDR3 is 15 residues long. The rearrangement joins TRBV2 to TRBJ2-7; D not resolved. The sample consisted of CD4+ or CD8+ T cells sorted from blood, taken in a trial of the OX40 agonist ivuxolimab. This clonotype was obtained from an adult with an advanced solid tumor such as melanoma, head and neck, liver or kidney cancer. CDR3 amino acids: CASSENAVKVYEQYF. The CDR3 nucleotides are TGTGCCAGCAGTGAAAACGCCGTGAAGGTCTACGAGCAGTACTTC.